This T cell receptor beta chain was sequenced in a study of cytomegalovirus exposure and HLA in healthy donors. Across the whole study: Across 350 to 400 genotyped donors, over 70% landed in the Caucasian-associated ancestry cluster.

The PCR had 60 Vbeta and 13 Jbeta primers. Assay used: immunoSEQ multiplex PCR; TCRdb lists only in-frame clones, some missing. The profile shows 95,000 to 150,000 clones, over 60% of them singletons. Study observations and caveats: In a later analysis, V- and J-gene trimming of beta chains associated with a DCLRE1C missense variant, replicated independently. In a later analysis, the majority of CMV-associated beta chains seemingly showed HLA restriction. Segments of the TCR beta V type were, in most cases, productive about 90% or about 30% of the time in an earlier analysis.

Details on this clone: What it binds is unknown.

The CDR3 is 15 amino acids. Germline CDR1 SNHLY, CDR2 FYNNEI. Trimming took off 6 bases at V and 1 base at J, with 15 bases between the two ends. The sample consisted of PBMCs. The chain is built from TRBV2 and TRBJ1-2; D remains unclear. The clonotype comes from a woman in her thirties or forties in good health and CMV-seropositive. In nucleotides, the CDR3 is TGTGCCAGCAGCGCCACAGCAAACCTTAACTATGGCTACACCTTC. Amino acid sequence: CASSATANLNYGYTF.